This T cell receptor (beta chain) was sequenced for a study of T-cell reconstitution after alpha-beta-depleted transplantation in children. Whole-study findings and limits: Newly made T cells mostly supplied T-cell counts and diversity one year after transplant. Reportedly, alpha-beta T cells present about two months post-transplant originated from several hundred expanded clones of graft origin. Surviving recipient T cells and intrathymic progenitors accounted for some patients' high TCRbeta diversity at day 60.

The library targeted TCRbeta and was prepared with unique molecular identifiers. MiXCR, run by TCRdb on the PCR reads, gives a single entry per CDR3 protein. The table lists tens of thousands of distinct CDR3 sequences, approximately 5% of them singletons. The table lists this clonotype with many counts. What it binds is not known. Trimming took off 2 bases at V and 6 bases at J, with 7 bases between the two ends. CDR3 length: 13 amino acids. Per germline, CDR1 MDHEN and CDR2 SYDVKM. The receptor was derived from a boy under two years old who had a stem cell transplant for acute myeloid leukemia, so the T cells may come from the graft donor. The chain has TRBV28 and TRBJ2-2; unclear D gene. The sample here was PBMCs, mostly from graft donor cells, taken 180 days after TCRalphabeta/CD19-depleted stem cell transplant. This CDR3 reads CASSLNLPGELFF. In DNA form, the CDR3 reads TGTGCCAGCAGTTTAAATCTCCCCGGGGAGCTGTTTTTT.